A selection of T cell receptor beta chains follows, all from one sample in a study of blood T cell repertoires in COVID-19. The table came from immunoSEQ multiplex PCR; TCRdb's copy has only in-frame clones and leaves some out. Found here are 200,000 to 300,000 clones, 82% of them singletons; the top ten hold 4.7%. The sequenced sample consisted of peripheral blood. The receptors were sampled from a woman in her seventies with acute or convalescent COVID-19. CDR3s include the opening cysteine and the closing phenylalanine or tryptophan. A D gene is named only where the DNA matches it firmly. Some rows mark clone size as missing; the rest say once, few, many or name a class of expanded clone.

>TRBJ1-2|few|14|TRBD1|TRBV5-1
TGCGCCAGCAGCTTACAGGGGTTTAACTATGGCTACACCTTC
CASSLQGFNYGYTF
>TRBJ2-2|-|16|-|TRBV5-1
TGCGCCAGCAGCTTGGAAGTCGCAGGGAACACCGGGGAGCTGTTTTTT
CASSLEVAGNTGELFF
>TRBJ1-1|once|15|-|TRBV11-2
TGTGCCAGCAGCTTCGCTCGACACAGTGACACTGAAGCTTTCTTT
CASSFARHSDTEAFF
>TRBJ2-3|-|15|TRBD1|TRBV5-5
TGTGCCAGCAGCTTGGGAGGACAGGGGACAGATACGCAGTATTTT
CASSLGGQGTDTQYF
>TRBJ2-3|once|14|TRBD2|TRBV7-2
TGTGCCAGCAGCTTGAGCGGGGGCAGGGATACGCAGTATTTT
CASSLSGGRDTQYF
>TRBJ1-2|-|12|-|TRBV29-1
TGCAGCGTTGAGGCCTTTAACTATGGCTACACCTTC
CSVEAFNYGYTF
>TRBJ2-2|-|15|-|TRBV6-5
TGTGCCAGCAGTTACAGGGACATTTACACCGGGGAGCTGTTTTTT
CASSYRDIYTGELFF
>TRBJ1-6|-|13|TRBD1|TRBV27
TGTGCCAGCAGTTTGACAGGGTATTCACCCCTCCACTTT
CASSLTGYSPLHF
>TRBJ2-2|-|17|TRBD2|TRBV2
TGTGCCAGCAGCCCGGGACTAGCGGGGGTAAACACCGGGGAGCTGTTTTTT
CASSPGLAGVNTGELFF
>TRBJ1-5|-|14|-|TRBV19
TGTGCCAGCGAGCGGGGCGATAGCAATCAGCCCCAGCATTTT
CASERGDSNQPQHF
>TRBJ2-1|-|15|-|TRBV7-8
TGTGCCAGCACCAACGGGACTCTCTCCTACAATGAGCAGTTCTTC
CASTNGTLSYNEQFF
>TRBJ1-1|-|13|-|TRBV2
TGTGCCAGCAAAGGGGAAGTGAACACTGAAGCTTTCTTT
CASKGEVNTEAFF
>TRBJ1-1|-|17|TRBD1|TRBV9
TGTGCCAGCAGCGTAGCCCAGACAGGGGCTTTGAACACTGAAGCTTTCTTT
CASSVAQTGALNTEAFF
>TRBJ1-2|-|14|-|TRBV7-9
TGTGCCAGCAGCTTAGAGGGCGGGCGGTATGGCTACACCTTC
CASSLEGGRYGYTF
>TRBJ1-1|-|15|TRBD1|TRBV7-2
TGTGCCAGCAGCTCACAGGGGGGGGGAAACACTGAAGCTTTCTTT
CASSSQGGGNTEAFF
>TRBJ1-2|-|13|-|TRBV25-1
TGTGCCAGCAGCTTATGGGGGGGGCATGGCTACACCTTC
CASSLWGGHGYTF
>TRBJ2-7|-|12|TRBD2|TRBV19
TGTGCCAGTACCGGGGGGGGCTACGAGCAGTACTTT
CASTGGGYEQYF
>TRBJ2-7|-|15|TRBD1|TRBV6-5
TGTGCCAGCAGGCAAGACAGGGCCCGTTACTACGAGCAGTACTTC
CASRQDRARYYEQYF